Listed below are T cell receptor beta chains from one sample, sequenced in a study of T-cell memory formation after mild COVID-19. In TCRdb, the 5' RACE reads were re-called with MiXCR into one record per CDR3 protein. The sample yields about 470,000 distinct CDR3 sequences, roughly 25% seen once. Sequencing was done on a sample of PBMCs or a T cell subset sorted from them (not recorded which). The source of these receptors is an adult woman who had mild COVID-19 (a few samples of this study predate the infection). Cell type and time point are not known. CDR3s include the opening cysteine and the closing phenylalanine or tryptophan. A D gene is named only where the DNA matches it firmly. Rows may omit the clone size; those that give it use once, few, many or a size class.

>TRBJ2-5|NA|TRBV30|NA
CAWSTGLQETQYF
TGTGCCTGGTCGACAGGCCTACAAGAGACCCAGTACTTC
>TRBJ2-5|TRBD1|TRBV7-2|few
CASSLDRVQETQYF
TGTGCCAGCAGCCTGGACAGGGTCCAAGAGACCCAGTACTTC
>TRBJ2-2|NA|TRBV24-1|few
CATSDSWAANTGELFF
TGTGCCACCAGTGATTCTTGGGCGGCGAACACCGGGGAGCTGTTTTTT
>TRBJ2-7|TRBD1|TRBV12-3/TRBV12-4|few
CASSFRGQTYEQYF
TGTGCCAGCAGTTTCCGGGGACAGACCTACGAGCAGTACTTC
>TRBJ2-1|TRBD2|TRBV25-1|NA
CASSEGGVQFF
TGTGCCAGCAGTGAAGGGGGGGTACAGTTCTTC
>TRBJ2-5|TRBD1|TRBV5-6|many
CASSLWTGFQETQYF
TGTGCCAGCAGCTTATGGACAGGGTTTCAAGAGACCCAGTACTTC
>TRBJ1-5|NA|TRBV7-6|NA
CASSSQRNQPQHF
TGTGCCAGCAGCTCCCAGCGAAATCAGCCCCAGCATTTT
>TRBJ2-1|TRBD1|TRBV6-6|NA
CASSPMDRGLYNEQFF
TGTGCCAGCAGTCCCATGGACAGGGGGCTATACAATGAGCAGTTCTTC
>TRBJ1-5|TRBD1|TRBV6-4|NA
CASSGTGGIGQPQHF
TGTGCCAGCAGTGGGACAGGGGGAATTGGTCAGCCCCAGCATTTT
>TRBJ2-7|TRBD2|TRBV11-3|few
CASSYTSGSYEQYF
TGTGCCAGCAGCTATACTAGCGGGAGCTACGAGCAGTACTTC